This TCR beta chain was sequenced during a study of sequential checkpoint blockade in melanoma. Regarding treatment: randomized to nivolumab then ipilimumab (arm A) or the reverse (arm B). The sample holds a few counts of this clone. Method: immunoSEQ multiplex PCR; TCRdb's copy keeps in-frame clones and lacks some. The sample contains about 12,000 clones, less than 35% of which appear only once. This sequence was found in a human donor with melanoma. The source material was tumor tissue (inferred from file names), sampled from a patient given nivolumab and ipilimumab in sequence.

CDR3 nucleotides: TGTGCCAGCAGTTTTCTACAGGGGGCGAGGGGCAATCAGCCCCAGCATTTT. Protein product: CASSFLQGARGNQPQHF. The chain joins TRBV6-8 to TRBJ1-5, with TRBD1 matching over 9 bases. CDR3 length: 17 amino acids. V shed 4 bases, J shed 2 bases, and the junction held 9 bases outside the gene matches. Germline V gene data show CDR1 as MNHGY and CDR2 as SAAAGT.